This T cell receptor beta chain was obtained from a study of regulatory T cells in long-lasting Graves disease (dated by TCRdb to 2020 to 2022). Concerning the study at large: To count as having persistent Graves' disease, a patient had to have received antithyroid drug treatment for over 5 years with TSH receptor autoantibodies remaining persistently positive. Persistent Graves' disease patients were compared with newly diagnosed Graves' disease patients by peripheral blood TCR sequencing and RNA sequencing. The study was registered as a clinical trial and conducted in China. A total of 33 samples underwent TCR sequencing, from some 13 patients with persistent Graves' disease and some 20 patients with newly diagnosed Graves' disease. On average, persistent Graves' disease patients in the clinical cohort had been on antithyroid drugs for roughly 11 years.

Germline trimming amounts to 1 base on V and 5 bases on J, with 9 as the count of junction bases outside the gene matches. Reading from cysteine to phenylalanine, the CDR3 counts 16 amino acids. The retained sequence is limited to the CDR3, 48 bases, with the frame set at the first base. CDR1 and CDR2 were assigned from the germline V gene (reference sequence) as WNHNN and SYGVQD. Receptor amplification or capture employed multiplex PCR. TCRdb names Illumina HiSeq 4000 as the instrument used. iRepertoire HTBI primers and Arm-PCR amplification of CDR3 regions were used to construct TCR beta libraries. Before sequencing, the PCR products underwent gel purification. The paper's processing steps were these. Gene usage analysis of CDR3 amino acid clonotypes used the 60 to 75 TRBV and about 15 TRBJ segments found across samples. COPE and FqMerger were used to merge the filtered high-quality paired reads into contigs. BLAST was used to align contigs to IMGT TRBV, TRBD and TRBJ reference genes, and CDR3 was defined according to IMGT. Clonotypes above 0.1% frequency were classified as highly expanded clones. Repertoire diversity was measured by Shannon entropy, and V-J evenness by the Gini coefficient. Public clonotypes were defined as clonotypes shared by more than one individual. Clones were called with MiXCR by TCRdb after fastp trimmed the public reads at Q25, and only in-frame beta chains were retained. Identical CDR3 proteins give one entry, which carries the most common genes and DNA. TCRdb, not the original authors, processed these V and J calls. Across this sample there are hundreds of thousands of distinct CDR3 sequences, with about 21% seen only once. Roughly an eighth of the sample is taken by the ten largest.

What the work shows at the level of the full study, not this receptor alone: Only the TCR beta chain was sequenced and analyzed. Persistent patients shared more public clonotypes among themselves (around 2,500) than newly diagnosed patients did (about 970). Preferential use of TRBV28, TRBJ1-2 and TRBJ2-5 was observed in persistent disease, whereas TRBV20-1 and TRBJ2-1 were favored in newly diagnosed disease. Only peripheral blood was studied, because thyroid tissue, the primary lesion, was inaccessible. The small sample size was acknowledged by the authors as a limitation that may reduce accuracy. Compared with newly diagnosed patients, patients with persistent Graves' disease had lower TCR Shannon entropy and fewer highly expanded clones, which suggests clonal expansion.

This clonotype has a count of ten or more. Its antigen is unknown. Per-nucleotide qualities are absent, and no much larger clonotype sits a single base away. According to the study, the label for this sample's time point signals: persistent/refractory GD, antithyroid drugs over 5 years with positive TRAb. For both TCR sequencing and RNA sequencing, RNA was extracted from PBMCs using TRIzol. The diagnosis of Graves' disease followed American Thyroid Association guidelines. Patients were recruited from an endocrinology department in Xi'an, China. Each patient gave approximately 9.7 milliliters of peripheral blood, collected in an EDTA anticoagulant tube. Ficoll Paque Plus density gradient separation was used to isolate PBMCs, and no further T cell sorting was performed. RNA quality was checked with an Agilent 2100 Bioanalyzer and agarose gel, and concentration with a NanoDrop 2000.

The chain employs TRBV10-1 and TRBJ2-7, with 9 bases matching TRBD1. The sequence came from a female donor with Graves disease. This sample comprised peripheral blood mononuclear cells (PBMCs), obtained when the disease was refractory, from a patient treated with antithyroid drugs. The bases read TGCGCCAGCAGTGAGTTTACCGGGACAGGGAAGGACGAGCAGTACTTC. Translated, it reads CASSEFTGTGKDEQYF.